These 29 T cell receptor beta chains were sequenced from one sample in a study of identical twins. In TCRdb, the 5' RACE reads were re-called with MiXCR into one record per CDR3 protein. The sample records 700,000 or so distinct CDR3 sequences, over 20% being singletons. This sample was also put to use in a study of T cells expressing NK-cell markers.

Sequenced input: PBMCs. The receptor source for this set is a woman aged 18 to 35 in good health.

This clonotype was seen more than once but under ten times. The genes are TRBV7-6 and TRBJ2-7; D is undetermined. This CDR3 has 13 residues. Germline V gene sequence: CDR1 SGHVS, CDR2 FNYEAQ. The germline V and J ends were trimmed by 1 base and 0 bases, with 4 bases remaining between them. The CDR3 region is CASSLETSYEQYF. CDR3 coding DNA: TGTGCCAGCAGCTTAGAAACCTCCTACGAGCAGTACTTC.

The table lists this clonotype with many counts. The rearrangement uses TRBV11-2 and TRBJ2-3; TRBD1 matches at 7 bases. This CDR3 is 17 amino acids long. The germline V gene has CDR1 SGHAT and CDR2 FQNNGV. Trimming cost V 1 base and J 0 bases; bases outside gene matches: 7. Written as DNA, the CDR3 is TGTGCCAGCAGCTTAGGATCCGGGACAGCTAGCACAGATACGCAGTATTTT. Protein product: CASSLGSGTASTDTQYF.

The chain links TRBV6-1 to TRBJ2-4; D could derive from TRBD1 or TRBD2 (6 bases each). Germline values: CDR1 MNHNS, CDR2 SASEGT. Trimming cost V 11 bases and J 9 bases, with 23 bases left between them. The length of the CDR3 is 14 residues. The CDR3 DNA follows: TGTGCCGGCCCCCGGGGGCTGCCTCGTATCATTCAGTACTTC. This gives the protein CAGPRGLPRIIQYF.

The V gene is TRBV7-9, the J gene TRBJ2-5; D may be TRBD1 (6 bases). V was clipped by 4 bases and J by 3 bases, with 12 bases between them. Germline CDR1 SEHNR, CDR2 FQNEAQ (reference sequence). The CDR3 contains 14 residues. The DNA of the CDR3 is TGTGCCAGCAGCTCCACCTACAGGGAAGAGACCCAGTACTTC. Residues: CASSSTYREETQYF.

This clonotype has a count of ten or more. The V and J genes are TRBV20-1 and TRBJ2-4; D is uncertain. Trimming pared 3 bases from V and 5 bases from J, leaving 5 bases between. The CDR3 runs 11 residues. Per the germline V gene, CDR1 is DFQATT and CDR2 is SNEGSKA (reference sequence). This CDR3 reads CSASGENIQYF. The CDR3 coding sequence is TGCAGTGCTAGTGGGGAAAACATTCAGTACTTC.

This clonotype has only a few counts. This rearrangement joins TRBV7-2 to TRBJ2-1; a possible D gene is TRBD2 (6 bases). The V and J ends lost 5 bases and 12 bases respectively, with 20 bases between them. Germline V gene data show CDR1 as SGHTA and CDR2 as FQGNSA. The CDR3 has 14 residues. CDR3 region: CASSLTLGGLMQFF. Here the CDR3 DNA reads TGTGCCAGCAGCCTAACCCTAGGAGGGCTCATGCAGTTCTTC.

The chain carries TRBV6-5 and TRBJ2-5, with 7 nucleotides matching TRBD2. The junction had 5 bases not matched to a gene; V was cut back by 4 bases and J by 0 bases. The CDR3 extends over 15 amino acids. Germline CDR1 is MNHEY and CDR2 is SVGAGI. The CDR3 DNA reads TGTGCCAGCAGTTCCCTAGCGGCGTACCAAGAGACCCAGTACTTC. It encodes CASSSLAAYQETQYF.

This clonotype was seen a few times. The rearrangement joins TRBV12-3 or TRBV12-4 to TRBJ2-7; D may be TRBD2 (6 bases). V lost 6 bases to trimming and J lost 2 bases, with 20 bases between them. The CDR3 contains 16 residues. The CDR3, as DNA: TGTGCCAGCAGCTCCGCCCTGGGGGGTGGAACCTACGAGCAGTACTTC. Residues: CASSSALGGGTYEQYF.

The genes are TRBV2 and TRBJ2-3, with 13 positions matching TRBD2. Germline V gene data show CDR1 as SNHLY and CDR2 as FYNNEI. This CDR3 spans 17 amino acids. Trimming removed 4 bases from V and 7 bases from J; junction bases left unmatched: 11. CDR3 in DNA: TGTGCCAGCAGTGTCCCCCGACTAGCGGGAGGAGGATATACGCAGTATTTT. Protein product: CASSVPRLAGGGYTQYF.

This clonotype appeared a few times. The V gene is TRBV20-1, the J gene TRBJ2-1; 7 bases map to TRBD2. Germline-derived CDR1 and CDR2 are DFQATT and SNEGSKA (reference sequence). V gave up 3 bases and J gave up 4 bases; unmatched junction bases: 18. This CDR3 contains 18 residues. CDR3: CSASRGRGGGVRYNEQFF. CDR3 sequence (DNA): TGCAGTGCTAGCAGAGGTCGTGGGGGGGGGGTTAGGTACAATGAGCAGTTCTTC.

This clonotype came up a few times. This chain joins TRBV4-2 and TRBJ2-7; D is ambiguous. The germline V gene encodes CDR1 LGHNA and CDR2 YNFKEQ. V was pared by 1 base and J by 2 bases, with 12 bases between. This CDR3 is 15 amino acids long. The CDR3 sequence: CASSQGPGDTYEQYF. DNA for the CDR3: TGTGCCAGCAGCCAAGGCCCAGGTGATACCTACGAGCAGTACTTC.

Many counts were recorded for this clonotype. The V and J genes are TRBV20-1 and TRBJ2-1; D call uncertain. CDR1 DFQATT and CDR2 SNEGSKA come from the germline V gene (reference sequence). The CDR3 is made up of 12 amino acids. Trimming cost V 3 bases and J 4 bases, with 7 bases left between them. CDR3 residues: CSARGGYNEQFF. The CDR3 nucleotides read TGCAGTGCTAGGGGCGGATACAATGAGCAGTTCTTC.

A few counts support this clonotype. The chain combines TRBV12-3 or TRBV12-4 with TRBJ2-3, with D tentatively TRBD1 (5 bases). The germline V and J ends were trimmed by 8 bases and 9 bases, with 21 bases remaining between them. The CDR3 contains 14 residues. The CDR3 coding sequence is TGTGCCAGCGGACATAGGACCTACGGCAGAACGCAGTATTTT. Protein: CASGHRTYGRTQYF.

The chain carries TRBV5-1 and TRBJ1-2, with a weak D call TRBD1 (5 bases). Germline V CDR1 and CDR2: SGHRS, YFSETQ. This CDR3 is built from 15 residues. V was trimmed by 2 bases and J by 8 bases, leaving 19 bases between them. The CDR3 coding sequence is TGCGCCAGCAGCTTAGGGACCCAGGGACGGGGCGGCTACACCTTC. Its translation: CASSLGTQGRGGYTF. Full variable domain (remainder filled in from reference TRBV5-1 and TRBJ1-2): KAGVTQTPRYLIKTRGQQVTLSCSPISGHRSVSWYQQTPGQGLQFLFEYFSETQRNKGNFPGRFSGRQFSNSRSEMNVSTLELGDSALYLCASSLGTQGRGGYTFGSGTRLTVV.

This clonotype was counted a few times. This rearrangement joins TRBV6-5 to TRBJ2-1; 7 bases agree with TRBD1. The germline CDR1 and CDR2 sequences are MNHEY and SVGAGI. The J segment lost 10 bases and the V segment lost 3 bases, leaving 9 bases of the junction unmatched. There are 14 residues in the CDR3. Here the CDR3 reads CASSYVGGAGEQFF. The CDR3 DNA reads TGTGCCAGCAGTTATGTAGGGGGCGCCGGGGAGCAGTTCTTC.

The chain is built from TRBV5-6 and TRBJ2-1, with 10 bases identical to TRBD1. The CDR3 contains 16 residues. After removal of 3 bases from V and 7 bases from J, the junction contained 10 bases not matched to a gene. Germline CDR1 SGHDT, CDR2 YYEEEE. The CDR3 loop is CASSSFDRGLRNEQFF. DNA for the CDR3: TGTGCCAGCAGCTCCTTCGACAGGGGGCTAAGGAATGAGCAGTTCTTC.

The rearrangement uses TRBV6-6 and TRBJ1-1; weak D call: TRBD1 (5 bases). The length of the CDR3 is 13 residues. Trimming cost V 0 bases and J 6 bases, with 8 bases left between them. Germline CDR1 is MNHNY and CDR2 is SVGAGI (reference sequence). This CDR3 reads CASSYSGVPEAFF. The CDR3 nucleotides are TGTGCCAGCAGTTACTCAGGGGTCCCTGAAGCTTTCTTT.

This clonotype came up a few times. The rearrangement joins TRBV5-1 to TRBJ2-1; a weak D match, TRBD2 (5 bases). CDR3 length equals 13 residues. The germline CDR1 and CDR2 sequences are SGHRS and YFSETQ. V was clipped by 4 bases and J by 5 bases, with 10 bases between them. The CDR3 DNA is TGCGCCAGCAGCACGGAGGCGAACAATGAGCAGTTCTTC. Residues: CASSTEANNEQFF. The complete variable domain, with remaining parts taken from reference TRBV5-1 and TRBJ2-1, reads KAGVTQTPRYLIKTRGQQVTLSCSPISGHRSVSWYQQTPGQGLQFLFEYFSETQRNKGNFPGRFSGRQFSNSRSEMNVSTLELGDSALYLCASSTEANNEQFFGPGTRLTVL.

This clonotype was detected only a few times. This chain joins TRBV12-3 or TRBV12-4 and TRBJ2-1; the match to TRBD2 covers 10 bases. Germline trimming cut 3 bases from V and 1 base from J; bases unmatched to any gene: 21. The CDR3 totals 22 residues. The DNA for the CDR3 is TGTGCCAGCAGTTTCAGGATCTCTCCTAGCGGGAGAGGGGGCCCTTCCTACAATGAGCAGTTCTTC. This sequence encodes CASSFRISPSGRGGPSYNEQFF.

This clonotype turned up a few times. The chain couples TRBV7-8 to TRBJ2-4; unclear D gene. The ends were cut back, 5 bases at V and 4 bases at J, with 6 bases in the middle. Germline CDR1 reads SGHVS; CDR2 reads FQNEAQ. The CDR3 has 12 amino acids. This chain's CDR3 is CASSEGKNIQYF. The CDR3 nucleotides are TGTGCCAGCAGCGAAGGAAAAAACATTCAGTACTTC.

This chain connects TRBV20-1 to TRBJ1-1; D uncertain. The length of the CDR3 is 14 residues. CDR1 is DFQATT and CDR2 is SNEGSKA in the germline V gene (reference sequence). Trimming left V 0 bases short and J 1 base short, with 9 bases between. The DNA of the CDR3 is TGCAGTGCTAGAGATCGACACCCGAACACTGAAGCTTTCTTT. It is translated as CSARDRHPNTEAFF.

This chain's CDR3 is CASSYSGQSFYEQYF. The CDR3 DNA follows: TGTGCCAGCAGTTACTCGGGACAGTCTTTCTACGAGCAGTACTTC. This chain connects TRBV6-5 to TRBJ2-7; the match to TRBD1 covers 7 bases. Germline assignment: CDR1 MNHEY and CDR2 SVGAGI. The CDR3 loop spans 15 amino acids. J was trimmed by 3 bases and V by 0 bases; bases with no gene match: 5.

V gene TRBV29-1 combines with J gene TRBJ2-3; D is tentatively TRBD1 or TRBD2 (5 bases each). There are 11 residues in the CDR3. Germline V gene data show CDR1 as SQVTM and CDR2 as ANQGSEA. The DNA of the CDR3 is TGCAGTCACGGGGCCACAGATACGCAGTATTTT. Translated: CSHGATDTQYF.

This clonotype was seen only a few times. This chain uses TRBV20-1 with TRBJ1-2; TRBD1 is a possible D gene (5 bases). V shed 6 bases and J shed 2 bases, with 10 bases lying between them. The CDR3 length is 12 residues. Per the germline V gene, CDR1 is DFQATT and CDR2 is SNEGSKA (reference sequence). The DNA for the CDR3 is TGCAGTGCCGGGACGGAGAACTATGGCTACACCTTC. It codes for CSAGTENYGYTF.

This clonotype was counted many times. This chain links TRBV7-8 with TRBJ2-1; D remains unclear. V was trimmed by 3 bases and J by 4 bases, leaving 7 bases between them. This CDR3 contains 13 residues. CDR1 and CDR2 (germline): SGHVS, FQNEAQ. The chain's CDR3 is CASSFGEYNEQFF. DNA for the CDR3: TGTGCCAGCAGCTTTGGGGAATACAATGAGCAGTTCTTC.

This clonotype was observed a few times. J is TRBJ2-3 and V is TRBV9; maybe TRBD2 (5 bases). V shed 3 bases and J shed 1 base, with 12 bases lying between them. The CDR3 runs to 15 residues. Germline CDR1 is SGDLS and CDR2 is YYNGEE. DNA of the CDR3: TGTGCCAGCAGCGGGGGTGAGGGAGGCACAGATACGCAGTATTTT. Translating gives CASSGGEGGTDTQYF.

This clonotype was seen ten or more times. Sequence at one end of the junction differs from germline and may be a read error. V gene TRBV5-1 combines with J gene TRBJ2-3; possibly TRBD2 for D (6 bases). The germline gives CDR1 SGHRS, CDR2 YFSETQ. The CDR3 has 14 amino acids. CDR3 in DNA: TGTGCCAGCAGGTCCGGGACTAGCACAGATACGCAGTATTTT. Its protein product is CASRSGTSTDTQYF.

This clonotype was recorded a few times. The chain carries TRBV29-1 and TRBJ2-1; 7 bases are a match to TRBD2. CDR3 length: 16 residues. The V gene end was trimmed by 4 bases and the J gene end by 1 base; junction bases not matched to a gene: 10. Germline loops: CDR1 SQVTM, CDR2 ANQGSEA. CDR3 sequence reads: CSVAPHERGSYNEQFF. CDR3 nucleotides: TGCAGCGTTGCCCCCCATGAGCGGGGATCCTACAATGAGCAGTTCTTC.

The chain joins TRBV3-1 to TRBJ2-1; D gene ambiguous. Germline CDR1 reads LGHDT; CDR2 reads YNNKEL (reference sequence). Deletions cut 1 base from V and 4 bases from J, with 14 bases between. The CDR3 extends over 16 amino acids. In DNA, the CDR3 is TGTGCCAGCAGCCAAGGCCCAAACCCACATTACAATGAGCAGTTCTTC. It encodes CASSQGPNPHYNEQFF.